The clone carrying this TCR beta chain was detected ten times or more. Its antigen is not known. The CDR3 contains 11 residues. V lost 3 bases and J lost 3, with 2 bases in between. This sample is part of a study of T cells after yellow fever vaccination. At the level of the study: Any fraction with a low cell number was prepared using SMART-Seq v4 Ultra Low Input. The study's findings and limits: Overall, a small share of clonotypes was seen in both CD4 and CD8 compartments. Contamination by abundant bulk-population clonotypes could be present in FACS-sorted repertoires.

Making TCR cDNA involved 5'RACE template switching, which added UMIs and a universal primer site. TCRdb called the 5' RACE reads again in MiXCR, with one record for every CDR3 protein. The table has hundreds of thousands of distinct CDR3 sequences, 18% seen once. The chain carries TRBV12-3 or TRBV12-4 and TRBJ2-5; D call uncertain. This sample comprised PBMCs, obtained before the yellow fever booster vaccination. The sequence was collected from a man aged 18 to 30 who received the YFV17D yellow fever vaccine. CDR3 in DNA: TGTGCCAGCAGTTTTAAAGAGACCCAGTACTTC. Protein product: CASSFKETQYF.